What follows are 2 T cell receptor beta chains derived from one specimen sequenced in a study of blood T cell repertoires in COVID-19. The data were produced by immunoSEQ multiplex PCR, yet TCRdb's version contains in-frame clones alone and is incomplete. The sample lists roughly 500,000 clones; about 88% were seen once. Sequenced: PBMCs or T cells enriched from blood (not recorded which). The receptors were sampled from an older woman who had recovered from COVID-19.

V and J are TRBV2 and TRBJ2-3; TRBD2 is a possible D gene (5 bases). V was cut by 2 bases and J by 0 bases, with 12 bases left in between. Looked up from germline, CDR1 is SNHLY and CDR2 is FYNNEI. The CDR3 runs 16 residues. The CDR3 loop reads CASSELLARSTDTQYF. The CDR3 coding sequence is TGTGCCAGCAGTGAATTGCTAGCCAGGAGCACAGATACGCAGTATTTT.

The rearrangement joins TRBV19 to TRBJ1-2, with 9 bases aligning to TRBD1. Trimming at V came to 4 bases and at J to 2 bases, leaving 11 bases not matched to a gene. Germline CDR1 LNHDA, CDR2 SQIVND (reference sequence). This CDR3 is 17 amino acids long. The CDR3 region has the DNA TGTGCCAGTAGTAATACCGGGACAGGGCGGAAGAACTATGGCTACACCTTC. It encodes CASSNTGTGRKNYGYTF.